Each of the 28 T cell receptor beta chains below was sequenced from the same sample in a study of T-cell memory formation after mild COVID-19. From the 5' RACE reads, TCRdb called clonotypes with MiXCR, one entry per CDR3 protein. Of about 140,000 distinct CDR3 sequences detected, 13% to 15% appear once; the ten largest clones hold around 30%. The material sequenced was PBMCs or a T cell subset sorted from them (not recorded which). Source of these receptors: an adult woman who had mild COVID-19 (a few samples of this study predate the infection). Cell type and time point are not known.

A few counts support this clonotype. The rearrangement joins TRBV2 to TRBJ2-7, with D unresolved. Trimming cost V 1 base and J 3 bases, with 1 base left between them. CDR1 is SNHLY, CDR2 FYNNEI, per germline. The length of the CDR3 is 11 residues. The DNA for the CDR3 is TGTGCCAGCAGTGAAGACTACGAGCAGTACTTC. Protein sequence: CASSEDYEQYF.

This clonotype was seen only a few times. The J gene is TRBJ2-7, the V gene TRBV12-3 or TRBV12-4; 11 bases align to TRBD2. Trimming at V came to 3 bases and at J to 0 bases, leaving 13 bases not matched to a gene. The CDR3 loop spans 19 amino acids. The CDR3 bases are TGTGCCAGCAGTTTTCGTTGGCGCCTAGCGGGGGGTTTCTCCTACGAGCAGTACTTC. Its translation is CASSFRWRLAGGFSYEQYF.

This clonotype has just a few counts. The genes are TRBV11-2 and TRBJ2-7; TRBD2 aligns across 9 bases. V lost 1 base, J lost 1 base, and 11 bases stayed unmatched. The CDR3 is made up of 18 amino acids. From germline, CDR1 is SGHAT and CDR2 FQNNGV. This CDR3 reads CASSLGQGTSRFSYEQYF. The CDR3 DNA reads TGTGCCAGCAGCTTAGGCCAGGGGACTAGCCGATTTTCCTACGAGCAGTACTTC.

V and J are TRBV6-2 or TRBV6-3 and TRBJ1-1, with TRBD1 matching 7 bases. Germline-derived CDR1 and CDR2 are MNHEY and SVGEGT. After removal of 8 bases from V and 0 bases from J, the junction contained 3 bases not matched to a gene. This CDR3 has 13 residues. CDR3 protein: CASGQVLNTEAFF. In DNA, the CDR3 is TGTGCCAGCGGACAGGTGCTGAACACTGAAGCTTTCTTT.

The chain carries TRBV6-5 and TRBJ2-7; perhaps TRBD2 as D (6 bases). The germline V gene has CDR1 MNHEY and CDR2 SVGAGI. The CDR3 loop spans 18 amino acids. Trimming removed 0 bases at V and 6 bases at J, with 24 bases between. The CDR3 nucleotides are TGTGCCAGCAGTTACTCATGGACGGAGGGACCCTTTGATTTCGAGCAGTACTTC. It is translated as CASSYSWTEGPFDFEQYF.

The chain recombines TRBV5-1 with TRBJ2-7; perhaps TRBD2 as D (7 bases). The CDR3 covers 15 residues. Germline lookup yields CDR1 SGHRS and CDR2 YFSETQ. With 4 bases removed from V and 7 bases from J, the gap between germline ends came to 21 bases. This CDR3 is CASSPLNGGGEEQYF. CDR3 nucleotide sequence: TGCGCCAGCAGCCCACTTAACGGAGGGGGGGAAGAGCAGTACTTC.

This sequence joins TRBV6-5 and TRBJ1-6; D is ambiguous. Germline V CDR1 and CDR2: MNHEY, SVGAGI. V lost 4 bases and J lost 7, with 5 bases in between. The length of the CDR3 is 12 residues. The CDR3 protein is CASSSQNSPLHF. Written as DNA, the CDR3 is TGTGCCAGCAGTTCTCAAAATTCACCCCTCCACTTT.

A few counts support this clonotype. This chain connects TRBV7-6 to TRBJ1-1; D ambiguous. This CDR3 spans 13 amino acids. V gave up 1 base and J gave up 4 bases, with 7 bases separating them. Germline lookup yields CDR1 SGHVS and CDR2 FNYEAQ. The CDR3 region is CASSLGPSTEAFF. In DNA, the CDR3 is TGTGCCAGCAGCTTAGGGCCCAGCACTGAAGCTTTCTTT.

The V call is TRBV12-3 or TRBV12-4, the J call TRBJ1-2; TRBD1 matches at 8 bases. V shed 8 bases, J shed 6 bases, and the junction held 8 bases outside the gene matches. This CDR3 is built from 13 residues. The CDR3 DNA reads TGTGCCAGCTGGGCAGGGGGCGCGGATGGCTACACCTTC. It specifies CASWAGGADGYTF.

This clonotype was counted between two and nine times. CDR3 DNA: TGTGCCAGCAGCCATGACGAGACTAGTAGACTGTTCTTC. It is translated as CASSHDETSRLFF. The chain has TRBV3-1 and TRBJ2-1, with a tentative D call TRBD2 (6 bases). Per the germline V gene, CDR1 is LGHDT and CDR2 is YNNKEL (reference sequence). CDR3 size: 13 residues. V lost 3 bases to trimming and J lost 15 bases, with 18 bases between them.

The chain carries TRBV7-8 and TRBJ2-7, with D uncertain. Germline CDR1 SGHVS, CDR2 FQNEAQ. With 4 bases removed from V and 5 bases from J, the gap between germline ends came to 15 bases. CDR3 length: 14 amino acids. CDR3 in amino acids: CASSSPDPLHEQYF. In nucleotides, the CDR3 is TGTGCCAGCAGCTCCCCTGACCCTCTCCACGAGCAGTACTTC.

The chain carries TRBV20-1 and TRBJ1-4, with D possibly matching TRBD1 (6 bases). CDR1 and CDR2 (germline): DFQATT, SNEGSKA (reference sequence). Between the trimmed V and J ends, which lost 6 bases and 3 bases, there was a span of 11 bases. This CDR3 is 13 amino acids long. CDR3 sequence reads: CSAGGRANEKLFF. The CDR3 nucleotides read TGCAGTGCCGGGGGGCGGGCTAATGAAAAACTGTTTTTT.

This clonotype was observed many times. This sequence joins TRBV7-9 and TRBJ2-6, with D unresolved. This CDR3 spans 17 amino acids. V was pared by 1 base and J by 0 bases, with 10 bases between. Germline V gene lookup returns CDR1 SEHNR and CDR2 FQNEAQ (reference sequence). The CDR3 region has the DNA TGTGCCAGCAGCTTAGAGGGCCGGCTCTCTGGGGCCAACGTCCTGACTTTC. Its translation is CASSLEGRLSGANVLTF.

The rearrangement uses TRBV29-1 and TRBJ2-3, with D tentatively TRBD1 (5 bases). V was shortened by 5 bases and J by 0 bases, with 18 bases between the two germline ends. In germline, CDR1 is SQVTM, CDR2 ANQGSEA. This CDR3 is built from 16 residues. The CDR3 is CSVHPVGLDSTDTQYF. The CDR3 DNA reads TGCAGCGTTCACCCCGTGGGGCTAGACAGCACAGATACGCAGTATTTT.

This clonotype has at least ten counts. The chain recombines TRBV27 with TRBJ2-1; D is unclear. Germline lookup yields CDR1 MNHEY and CDR2 SMNVEV (reference sequence). CDR3 length: 17 residues. The V end lost 8 bases, the J end lost 0 bases, and 20 bases lay between the germline ends. In DNA, the CDR3 is TGTGCCAGCCACAACGGTGGGCGCTTAAGCTCCTACAATGAGCAGTTCTTC. It is translated as CASHNGGRLSSYNEQFF.

This chain uses TRBV3-1 with TRBJ2-1, with 10 bases fitting TRBD2. The CDR3 runs 16 residues. V was clipped by 2 bases and J by 9 bases; unmatched bases: 10. Looked up from germline, CDR1 is LGHDT and CDR2 is YNNKEL (reference sequence). The CDR3 region is CASSQPAGGTEGEQFF. The CDR3, as DNA: TGTGCCAGCAGCCAACCAGCGGGAGGGACGGAGGGTGAGCAGTTCTTC.

This clonotype was seen only a few times. This chain connects TRBV6-1 to TRBJ2-7; D is perhaps TRBD1 or TRBD2 (6 bases each). The CDR3 length is 13 residues. Germline assignment: CDR1 MNHNS and CDR2 SASEGT. V lost 6 bases and J 5 bases, leaving 14 bases between the germline ends. CDR3 in DNA: TGTGCCAGCAGCGCAAGGGGGGCGAACGAGCAGTACTTC. Its protein product is CASSARGANEQYF.

CDR3 residues: CASSLALAAISYEQYF. The CDR3 nucleotides are TGCGCCAGCAGCTTGGCTCTAGCTGCCATCTCCTACGAGCAGTACTTC. This rearrangement joins TRBV5-1 to TRBJ2-7, with D possibly matching TRBD2 (5 bases). The V end was cut by 0 bases, the J end by 0 bases, with 13 bases between. There are 16 residues in the CDR3. The V gene's germline CDR1 is SGHRS and CDR2 YFSETQ.

With regard to this clonotype: One end of the junction varies from germline; a read error may be responsible. The V and J genes are TRBV2 and TRBJ2-7, with 8 bases aligning to TRBD1. The CDR3 covers 15 residues. In germline, CDR1 is SNHLY, CDR2 FYNNEI. The CDR3 is CASREGQGVPYEQYF. CDR3 coding DNA: TGTGCCAGCAGAGAAGGACAGGGAGTCCCCTACGAGCAGTACTTC.

This clonotype was observed a handful of times. The rearrangement links TRBV20-1 to TRBJ2-2, with 14 nucleotides matching TRBD2. V lost 0 bases to trimming and J lost 3 bases; unmatched junction nucleotides: 9. Germline values: CDR1 DFQATT, CDR2 SNEGSKA (reference sequence). This CDR3 has 19 residues. The CDR3 DNA reads as TGCAGTGCTAGAGATTGGCTAGGACTAGCGGGAGGACACACCGGGGAGCTGTTTTTT. Translated, it gives CSARDWLGLAGGHTGELFF.

This clonotype was seen many times. V is TRBV5-1 and J is TRBJ2-7; D may be TRBD1 or TRBD2 (6 bases each). The CDR3 loop spans 13 amino acids. The V gene lost 4 bases and the J gene lost 1 base, with 9 bases spanning the gap. The germline V gene encodes CDR1 SGHRS and CDR2 YFSETQ. The CDR3 is CASSGGGSYEQYF. In DNA form, the CDR3 reads TGCGCCAGCAGCGGAGGGGGTTCCTACGAGCAGTACTTC. Full variable domain (missing parts from reference TRBV5-1 and TRBJ2-7): KAGVTQTPRYLIKTRGQQVTLSCSPISGHRSVSWYQQTPGQGLQFLFEYFSETQRNKGNFPGRFSGRQFSNSRSEMNVSTLELGDSALYLCASSGGGSYEQYFGPGTRLTVT.

V usage is TRBV4-3 and J usage is TRBJ2-1; D remains unclear. The CDR3 totals 15 residues. Trimming left V 1 base short and J 2 bases short, with 9 bases between. Germline V gives CDR1 LGHNA, CDR2 YSLEER. CDR3 sequence: CASSQVAAPYNEQFF. The CDR3 DNA sequence: TGCGCCAGCAGCCAAGTTGCTGCGCCCTACAATGAGCAGTTCTTC.

This clonotype was seen only a few times. The V and J genes are TRBV9 and TRBJ1-4; 7 bases line up with TRBD1. Germline loops: CDR1 SGDLS, CDR2 YYNGEE. The CDR3 is 14 amino acids. J was trimmed by 7 bases and V by 0 bases; bases with no gene match: 3. Here the CDR3 reads CASSVGQGGEKLFF. The CDR3 nucleotides are TGTGCCAGCAGCGTAGGACAGGGAGGTGAAAAACTGTTTTTT.

This clonotype was counted ten times or more. The rearrangement uses TRBV19 and TRBJ2-7; 7 nucleotides line up with TRBD2. The germline gives CDR1 LNHDA, CDR2 SQIVND (reference sequence). J was trimmed by 7 bases and V by 1 base; bases with no gene match: 7. The CDR3 has 14 residues. CDR3 loop: CASSIVGGSEEQYF. In DNA form, the CDR3 reads TGTGCCAGTAGTATAGTTGGCGGGAGCGAAGAGCAGTACTTC. Using reference TRBV19 and TRBJ2-7 for the parts outside the CDR3, the full variable domain is DGGITQSPKYLFRKEGQNVTLSCEQNLNHDAMYWYRQDPGQGLRLIYYSQIVNDFQKGDIAEGYSVSREKKESFPLTVTSAQKNPTAFYLCASSIVGGSEEQYFGPGTRLTVT.

This clonotype has just a few counts. The chain carries TRBV4-3 and TRBJ1-2; perhaps TRBD1 as D (5 bases). Germline V gene lookup returns CDR1 LGHNA and CDR2 YSLEER. This CDR3 spans 16 amino acids. V was shortened by 3 bases and J by 4 bases, with 18 bases between the two germline ends. The CDR3 loop reads CASSQSTGPLPYGYTF. For the CDR3, the DNA is TGCGCCAGCAGCCAGTCTACAGGTCCCCTACCCTATGGCTACACCTTC.

The chain employs TRBV7-9 and TRBJ2-2; D is perhaps TRBD1 (5 bases). The V gene's germline CDR1 is SEHNR and CDR2 FQNEAQ (reference sequence). Trimming took 1 base from V and 4 from J, leaving 13 bases between them. The CDR3 extends over 16 amino acids. The CDR3 DNA follows: TGTGCCAGCAGCTTAGGTTCCGCAGGGATCACCGGGGAGCTGTTTTTT. It yields the protein CASSLGSAGITGELFF.

Here the CDR3 reads CASTHPGLAAYEQYF. Here the CDR3 DNA reads TGTGCCAGCACTCATCCGGGACTGGCGGCCTACGAGCAGTACTTC. The J gene is TRBJ2-7, the V gene TRBV6-2 or TRBV6-3; tentatively, D is TRBD2 (6 bases). Germline lookup yields CDR1 MNHEY and CDR2 SVGEGT. CDR3 length: 15 amino acids. The V end was cut by 7 bases, the J end by 2 bases, with 18 bases between.

The rearrangement links TRBV11-2 to TRBJ2-1, with D perhaps being TRBD1 or TRBD2 (5 bases each). Germline V gives CDR1 SGHAT, CDR2 FQNNGV. V was pared by 0 bases and J by 2 bases, with 17 bases between. The CDR3 sequence is 18 residues long. CDR3 in amino acids: CASSLDSFGTATYNEQFF. The CDR3 coding sequence is TGTGCCAGCAGCTTAGACTCCTTCGGGACGGCGACCTACAATGAGCAGTTCTTC.